This T cell receptor beta chain was profiled in a study of cytomegalovirus exposure and HLA in healthy donors. The wider study: The 95 to 150 validation repertoires used the same platform as the roughly 670 first-cohort repertoires, a later analysis reported.

The junction had 10 bases not matched to a gene; V was cut back by 3 bases and J by 4 bases. CDR1 and CDR2 (germline): SGHVS, FNYEAQ. This CDR3 comprises 18 residues. Regarding this clone: Its target is not known.

Assay: immunoSEQ multiplex PCR; the TCRdb copy retains only in-frame clones and omits some. This table holds about 280,000 clones, roughly 88% found once. Broader study findings: Researchers catalogued some 160 TCR beta chains as cytomegalovirus-associated. Clusters of TCRs from the first cohort tended to co-occur in the 120 validation repertoires (as a later analysis found). Three CMV-associated chains were confirmed in vitro to be specific for CMV antigens.

Sequencing was done on a sample of PBMCs. The source of this sequence is a young woman in good health and CMV-seronegative. This chain connects TRBV7-6 to TRBJ2-2; TRBD2 agrees at 11 bases. CDR3 coding DNA: TGTGCCAGCAGCTTGGGGACTAGCGGACCGCGTGGCACCGGGGAGCTGTTTTTT. Its translation: CASSLGTSGPRGTGELFF.